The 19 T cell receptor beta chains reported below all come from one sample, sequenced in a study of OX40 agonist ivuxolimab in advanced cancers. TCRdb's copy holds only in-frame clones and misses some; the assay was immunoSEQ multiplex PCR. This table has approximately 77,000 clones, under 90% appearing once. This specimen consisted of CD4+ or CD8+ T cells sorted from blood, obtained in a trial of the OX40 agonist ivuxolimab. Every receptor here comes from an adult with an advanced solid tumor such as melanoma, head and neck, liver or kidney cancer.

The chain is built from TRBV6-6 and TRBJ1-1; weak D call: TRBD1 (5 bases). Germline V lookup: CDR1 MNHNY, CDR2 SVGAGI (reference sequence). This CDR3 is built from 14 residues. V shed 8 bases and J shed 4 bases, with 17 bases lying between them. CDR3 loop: CASRLRGVGTEAFF. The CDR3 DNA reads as TGTGCCAGCCGTTTGAGAGGGGTTGGCACTGAAGCTTTCTTT.

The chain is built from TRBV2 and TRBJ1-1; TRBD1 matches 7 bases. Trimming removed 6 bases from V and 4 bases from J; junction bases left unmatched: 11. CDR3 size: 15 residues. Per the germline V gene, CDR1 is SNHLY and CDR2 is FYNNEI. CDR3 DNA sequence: TGTGCCAGCAGGCGACAGGGTACTAGGGGCACTGAAGCTTTCTTT. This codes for CASRRQGTRGTEAFF. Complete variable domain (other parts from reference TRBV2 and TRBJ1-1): EPEVTQTPSHQVTQMGQEVILRCVPISNHLYFYWYRQILGQKVEFLVSFYNNEISEKSEIFDDQFSVERPDGSNFTLKIRSTKLEDSAMYFCASRRQGTRGTEAFFGQGTRLTVV.

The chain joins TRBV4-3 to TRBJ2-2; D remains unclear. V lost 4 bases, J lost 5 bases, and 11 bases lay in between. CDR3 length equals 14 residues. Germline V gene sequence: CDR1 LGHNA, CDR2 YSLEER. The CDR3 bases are TGCGCCAGCAGCCTCTACACCGGGACCGGGGAGCTGTTTTTT. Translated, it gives CASSLYTGTGELFF.

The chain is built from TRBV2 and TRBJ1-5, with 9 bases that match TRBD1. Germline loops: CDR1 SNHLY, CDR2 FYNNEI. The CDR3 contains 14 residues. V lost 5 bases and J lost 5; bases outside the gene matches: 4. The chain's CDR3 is CASSRDRDHQPQHF. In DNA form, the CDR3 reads TGTGCCAGCAGTCGGGACAGGGATCATCAGCCCCAGCATTTT. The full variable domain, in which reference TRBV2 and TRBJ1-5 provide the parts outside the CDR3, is EPEVTQTPSHQVTQMGQEVILRCVPISNHLYFYWYRQILGQKVEFLVSFYNNEISEKSEIFDDQFSVERPDGSNFTLKIRSTKLEDSAMYFCASSRDRDHQPQHFGDGTRLSIL.

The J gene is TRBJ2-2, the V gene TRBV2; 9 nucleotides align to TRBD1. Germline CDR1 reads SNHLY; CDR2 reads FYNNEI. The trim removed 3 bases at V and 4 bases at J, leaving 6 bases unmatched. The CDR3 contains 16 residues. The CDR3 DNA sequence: TGTGCCAGCAGTGACACAGGGGGCTTGGCCACCGGGGAGCTGTTTTTT. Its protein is CASSDTGGLATGELFF.

In DNA, the CDR3 is TGTGCCAGCTCGCTGGGACAGGAGACTGAAGCTTTCTTT. This gives the protein CASSLGQETEAFF. This rearrangement joins TRBV18 to TRBJ1-1, with TRBD1 matching over 8 bases. The V gene's germline CDR1 is KGHSH and CDR2 LQKENI. V lost 6 bases to trimming and J lost 5 bases; unmatched junction nucleotides: 5. The CDR3 totals 13 residues.

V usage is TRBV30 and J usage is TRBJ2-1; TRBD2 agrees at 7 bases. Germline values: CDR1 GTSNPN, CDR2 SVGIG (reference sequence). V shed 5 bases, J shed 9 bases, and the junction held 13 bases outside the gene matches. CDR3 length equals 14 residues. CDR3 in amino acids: CAWDLGLIRGEQFF. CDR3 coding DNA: TGTGCCTGGGATTTGGGACTAATTAGAGGTGAGCAGTTCTTC.

The CDR3 sequence is CASSTGSLYGYTF. CDR3 DNA sequence: TGTGCCAGCAGTACCGGGAGCCTCTATGGCTACACCTTC. The rearrangement uses TRBV27 and TRBJ1-2; D not certain. V lost 5 bases and J lost 4, with 11 bases in between. The CDR3 consists of 13 residues. The germline V gene has CDR1 MNHEY and CDR2 SMNVEV (reference sequence).

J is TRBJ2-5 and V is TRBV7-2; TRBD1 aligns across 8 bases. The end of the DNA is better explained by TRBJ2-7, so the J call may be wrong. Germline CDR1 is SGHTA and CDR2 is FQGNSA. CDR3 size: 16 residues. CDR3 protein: CASSSQTWDRTYEQYF. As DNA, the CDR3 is TGTGCCAGCAGCTCGCAGACCTGGGACAGGACTTACGAGCAGTACTTC.

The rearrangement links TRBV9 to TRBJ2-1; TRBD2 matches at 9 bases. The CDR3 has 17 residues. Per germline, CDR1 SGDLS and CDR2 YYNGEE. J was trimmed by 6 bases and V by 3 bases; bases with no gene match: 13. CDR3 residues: CASSAPMGGRASNEQFF. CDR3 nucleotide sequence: TGTGCCAGCAGCGCACCGATGGGCGGGAGGGCCTCCAATGAGCAGTTCTTC.

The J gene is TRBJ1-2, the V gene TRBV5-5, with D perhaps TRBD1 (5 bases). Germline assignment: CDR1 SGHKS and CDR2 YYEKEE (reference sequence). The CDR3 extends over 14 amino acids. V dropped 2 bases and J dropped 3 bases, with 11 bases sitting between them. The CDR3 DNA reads TGTGCCAGCAGCTTAAATATACAGGACTATGGCTACACCTTC. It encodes CASSLNIQDYGYTF.

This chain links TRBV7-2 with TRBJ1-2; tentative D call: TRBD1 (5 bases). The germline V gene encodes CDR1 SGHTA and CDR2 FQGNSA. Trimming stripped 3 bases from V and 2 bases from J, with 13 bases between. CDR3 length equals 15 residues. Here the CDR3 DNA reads TGTGCCAGCAGCTTCGGGGGGTCTCTAAACTATGGCTACACCTTC. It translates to CASSFGGSLNYGYTF.

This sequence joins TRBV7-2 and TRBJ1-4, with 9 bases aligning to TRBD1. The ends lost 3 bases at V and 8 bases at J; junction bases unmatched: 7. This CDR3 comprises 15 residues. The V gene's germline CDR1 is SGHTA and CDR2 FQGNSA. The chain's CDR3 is CASSLGGTGYEKLFF. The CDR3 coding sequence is TGTGCCAGCAGCTTGGGGGGGACAGGGTACGAAAAACTGTTTTTT.

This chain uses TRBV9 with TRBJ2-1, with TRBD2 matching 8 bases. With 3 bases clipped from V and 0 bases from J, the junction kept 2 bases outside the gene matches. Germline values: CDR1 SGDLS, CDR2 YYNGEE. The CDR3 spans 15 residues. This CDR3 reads CASSATSGSYNEQFF. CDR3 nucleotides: TGTGCCAGCAGCGCCACTAGCGGCTCCTACAATGAGCAGTTCTTC.

The CDR3 loop reads CASSQYRNEQFF. CDR3 DNA: TGTGCCAGCAGCCAATACCGCAATGAGCAGTTCTTC. This chain links TRBV4-2 with TRBJ2-1; D gene ambiguous. Germline lookup yields CDR1 LGHNA and CDR2 YNFKEQ. This CDR3 is 12 amino acids long. V lost 2 bases and J lost 6, with 5 bases in between.

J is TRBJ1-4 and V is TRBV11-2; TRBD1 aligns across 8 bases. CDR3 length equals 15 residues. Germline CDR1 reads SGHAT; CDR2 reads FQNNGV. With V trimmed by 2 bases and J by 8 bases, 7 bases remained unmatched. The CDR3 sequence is CASSLHGQGGEKLFF. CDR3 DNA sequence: TGTGCCAGCAGCTTACACGGACAGGGCGGCGAAAAACTGTTTTTT.

The CDR3 region is CAIRSGLAGKGIGETQYF. The DNA for the CDR3 is TGTGCCATCAGGTCCGGGCTAGCGGGAAAGGGAATCGGAGAGACCCAGTACTTC. The chain combines TRBV10-3 with TRBJ2-5, with 9 bases fitting TRBD2. Germline V gene lookup returns CDR1 ENHRY and CDR2 SYGVKD. The CDR3 is made up of 18 amino acids. V lost 6 bases, J lost 4 bases, and 18 bases stayed unmatched.

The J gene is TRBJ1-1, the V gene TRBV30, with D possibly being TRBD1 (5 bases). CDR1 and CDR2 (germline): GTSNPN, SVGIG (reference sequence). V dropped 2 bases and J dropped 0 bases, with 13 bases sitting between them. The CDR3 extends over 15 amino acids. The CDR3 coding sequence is TGTGCCTGGAGTAGGCAGGGAACAATGAACACTGAAGCTTTCTTT. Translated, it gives CAWSRQGTMNTEAFF.

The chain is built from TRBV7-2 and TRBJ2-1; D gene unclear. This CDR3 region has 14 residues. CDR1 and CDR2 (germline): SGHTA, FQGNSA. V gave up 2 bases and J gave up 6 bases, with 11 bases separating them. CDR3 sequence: CASSLQLLGNEQFF. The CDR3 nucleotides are TGTGCCAGCAGCTTACAACTATTAGGCAATGAGCAGTTCTTC.